A selection of T cell receptor beta chains follows, all from one sample in a study of identical twins. TCRdb processed the 5' RACE reads anew with MiXCR; each CDR3 protein has one entry. This sample carries 280,000 or so distinct CDR3 sequences, under 9% of them seen once, and the ten largest clones take around 2.1%. These data were also reused for a study on yellow fever vaccine responses in identical twins.

The specimen was memory (CD45RO+) T cells sorted from blood. The origin of the receptors is a young woman in good health. The CDR3 runs from the conserved cysteine through the conserved F or W. D genes are given only for firm matches. The listing skips clone size in some rows; elsewhere it reads once, few, many or a size class.

j_call	d_call	v_call	clone_size	cdr3_length	cdr3_nt	cdr3_aa
TRBJ1-2	-	TRBV28	few	16	TGTGCCAGCAGCCCGGCCGGGGCCAACGGCTTCTATGGCTACACCTTC	CASSPAGANGFYGYTF
TRBJ2-5	TRBD2	TRBV18	few	15	TGTGCCAGCTCCATCGGGACTAGCGGGAGCGAGACCCAGTACTTC	CASSIGTSGSETQYF
TRBJ1-1	-	TRBV10-2	many	14	TGCGCCAGCAGTGACCCTGGCAGGGGAGTTGAAGCTTTCTTT	CASSDPGRGVEAFF
TRBJ1-1	TRBD1	TRBV25-1	many	12	TGTGCCAGCGGTCAAACAGGGGGTGAAGCTTTCTTT	CASGQTGGEAFF
TRBJ2-1	TRBD1	TRBV24-1	many	14	TGTGCCACCAGTCGACAGGGTGGGGACAATGAGCAGTTCTTC	CATSRQGGDNEQFF
TRBJ2-1	-	TRBV7-8	many	15	TGTGCCAGCAGCTTAATCCAAGCAGGGGTCAATGAGCAGTTCTTC	CASSLIQAGVNEQFF
TRBJ2-1	-	TRBV11-3	-	16	TGTGCCAGCAGCTTAGGCGCGGGTTTTGGCTACAATGAGCAGTTCTTC	CASSLGAGFGYNEQFF
TRBJ1-3	-	TRBV27	few	14	TGTGCCAGCAGATCTCCGGGCGCTGGAAACACCATATATTTT	CASRSPGAGNTIYF
TRBJ1-1	TRBD1	TRBV7-8	few	16	TGTGCCAGCAGCTTGCAGGGGGCCCCAATGAACACTGAAGCTTTCTTT	CASSLQGAPMNTEAFF
TRBJ2-5	-	TRBV20-1	few	12	TGCAGTGCCCTGCGGCGGGAAGAGACCCAGTACTTC	CSALRREETQYF
TRBJ1-2	-	TRBV20-1	many	13	TGCAGTGCTAGAAACGCTGGTAGCTATGGCTACACCTTC	CSARNAGSYGYTF
TRBJ2-5	-	TRBV20-1	few	14	TGCAGTGCTCAACCCCGGGGGCGGGATTGGGCCCAGTACTTC	CSAQPRGRDWAQYF
TRBJ2-1	TRBD2	TRBV12-3/TRBV12-4	few	15	TGTGCCAGCAGTTTACAAGCGGGGGCCAACAATGAGCAGTTCTTC	CASSLQAGANNEQFF
TRBJ2-6	TRBD2	TRBV5-1	few	18	TGCGCCAGCAGCCGGGGACTAGCGAGTAGCTCTGGGGCCAACGTCCTGACTTTC	CASSRGLASSSGANVLTF
TRBJ2-1	TRBD2	TRBV19	few	15	TGTGCCAGTAGTATTGGACTAGCGGGAATTACTGAGCAGTTCTTC	CASSIGLAGITEQFF
TRBJ1-4	-	TRBV7-9	few	12	TGTGCCAGCAGCTCCCCGGCCGAAAAACTGTTTTTT	CASSSPAEKLFF
TRBJ2-1	-	TRBV7-6	once	16	TGTGCCAGCAGCTCCCTTGGGGGGGGCCCCTACAATGAGCAGTTCTTC	CASSSLGGGPYNEQFF
TRBJ1-2	-	TRBV15	few	13	TGTGCCACCTCCGGTCCCCCCGGACATGGCTACACCTTC	CATSGPPGHGYTF
TRBJ2-1	TRBD1	TRBV11-2	many	20	TGTGCCAGCAGCTTAGGGGTTTTGATAGGCAGGGGGCATACCTACAATGAGCAGTTCTTC	CASSLGVLIGRGHTYNEQFF
TRBJ2-5	TRBD2	TRBV7-2	few	15	TGTGCCAGCAGCTTTGTAGCGGGAGGAGGAGAGACCCAGTACTTC	CASSFVAGGGETQYF
TRBJ2-1	TRBD2	TRBV2	many	14	TGTGCCAGCAATAGCGGGAGCTCCTACAATGAGCAGTTCTTC	CASNSGSSYNEQFF
TRBJ1-5	-	TRBV6-1	many	16	TGTGCCAGCAGCCCGAACCGACAGTATAGCAATCAGCCCCAGCATTTT	CASSPNRQYSNQPQHF
TRBJ1-5	TRBD1	TRBV20-1	-	18	TGCAGTGCTAGAGATAAAAGACAGGGAAGGGGTTGGAATCAGCCCCAGCATTTT	CSARDKRQGRGWNQPQHF
TRBJ2-1	-	TRBV4-1	many	16	TGCGCCAGCAGCCAAGCTGATAGGGTTATGAGTAAAGAGCAGTTCTTC	CASSQADRVMSKEQFF
TRBJ1-2	-	TRBV4-2	many	15	TGTGCCAGCAGCCAAGATCCACATTCTAACTATGGCTACACCTTC	CASSQDPHSNYGYTF
TRBJ1-2	-	TRBV18	-	14	TGTGCCAGCTCACCAGGGGGCCTATTCTATGGCTACACCTTC	CASSPGGLFYGYTF
TRBJ1-1	-	TRBV3-1	many	13	TGTGCCAGCAGCCAAATAGTGGACACTGAAGCTTTCTTT	CASSQIVDTEAFF
TRBJ1-1	-	TRBV2	many	12	TGTGCCAGCAGCGCGACAGAGTATGAAGCTTTCTTT	CASSATEYEAFF
TRBJ1-2	-	TRBV6-1	-	13	TGTGCCAGCTTCGGGACGGTGTTATATGGCTACACCTTC	CASFGTVLYGYTF
TRBJ2-3	TRBD2	TRBV20-1	-	19	TGCAGTGCCAACCCGACTAGCGGGAGCCACAAATACCGGAGCGATACGCAGTATTTT	CSANPTSGSHKYRSDTQYF
TRBJ2-4	-	TRBV25-1	-	14	TGTGCCAGCAGTGAAGGCCTAGCCAAAAACATTCAGTACTTC	CASSEGLAKNIQYF
TRBJ2-5	TRBD2	TRBV28	many	16	TGTGCCAGCAGTTCCTACCTAGCGGGGGGGGGAGAGACCCAGTACTTC	CASSSYLAGGGETQYF
TRBJ1-3	-	TRBV12-3/TRBV12-4	-	15	TGTGCCAGCAGGATTCGCGCCGCCCTCGGAAACACCATATATTTT	CASRIRAALGNTIYF
TRBJ1-5	-	TRBV20-1	many	17	TGCAGTGCCCTCCTCGACAGGTTCCCTTATAGCAATCAGCCCCAGCATTTT	CSALLDRFPYSNQPQHF
TRBJ2-4	-	TRBV11-2	few	19	TGTGCCAGCAGCTCCCCCACAGGGGACTTCTCACTAGCCAAAAACATTCAGTACTTC	CASSSPTGDFSLAKNIQYF
TRBJ2-5	TRBD2	TRBV12-3/TRBV12-4	-	14	TGTGCCAGCAGTCCCGGGACTATCCAAGAGACCCAGTACTTC	CASSPGTIQETQYF
TRBJ2-1	-	TRBV20-1	many	12	TGCAGTGCGACCGGGAGCGGTAGTGAGCAGTTCTTC	CSATGSGSEQFF
TRBJ2-5	TRBD2	TRBV5-1	-	15	TGCGCCAGCAGCCTTAGTCGGGGGGGCCAAGAGACCCAGTACTTC	CASSLSRGGQETQYF
TRBJ2-4	-	TRBV18	few	14	TGTGCCAGCTCACTCGGGACAGCCAAAAACATTCAGTACTTC	CASSLGTAKNIQYF
TRBJ2-7	-	TRBV14	few	14	TGTGCCAGCAGCCAACGTACGAGCTACGACGAGCAGTACTTC	CASSQRTSYDEQYF
TRBJ1-5	-	TRBV28	few	15	TGTGCCAGCAGGACTAGACTCCTAGGGAATCAGCCCCAGCATTTT	CASRTRLLGNQPQHF
TRBJ2-3	TRBD2	TRBV15	-	16	TGTGCCACCAGCCCCGGGACTAGCGGGAGCGGAGATACGCAGTATTTT	CATSPGTSGSGDTQYF
TRBJ2-2	-	TRBV29-1	-	13	TGCAGCGTTGATTTCAGGGCCAGCGGGGAGCTGTTTTTT	CSVDFRASGELFF
TRBJ2-7	-	TRBV2	many	14	TGTGCCAGCAGTGATCGGGGTTCAGCCTACGAGCAGTACTTC	CASSDRGSAYEQYF
TRBJ2-6	-	TRBV4-2	-	15	TGTGCCAGCAGCCAAATAGACTCTGGGGCCAACGTCCTGACTTTC	CASSQIDSGANVLTF
TRBJ2-1	-	TRBV6-6	once	12	TGTGCCAGCAGCCTGAGAGCGGTCCGGCAGTTCTTC	CASSLRAVRQFF
TRBJ2-1	TRBD2	TRBV10-3	many	17	TGTGCCATCAGTGAAGGAAAGCGGGGTTTGGGTAACAATGAGCAGTTCTTC	CAISEGKRGLGNNEQFF
TRBJ2-3	TRBD1	TRBV27	many	17	TGTGCCAGCAGTTGTCCTCCGGGACAGAGTCACACAGATACGCAGTATTTT	CASSCPPGQSHTDTQYF
TRBJ2-7	-	TRBV3-1	many	14	TGTGCCAGCAGCCACTCGGGTGGGGTCTACGAGCAGTACTTC	CASSHSGGVYEQYF
TRBJ2-6	-	TRBV27	-	15	TGTGCCAGCAGCCCTCTCCCAATAGGGGCCAACGTCCTGACTTTC	CASSPLPIGANVLTF